The rows below give T cell receptor beta chains drawn from one sample of a study of T-cell reconstitution after alpha-beta-depleted transplantation in children. TCRdb recomputed calls from the PCR reads with MiXCR, one row per CDR3 protein. The sample has approximately 400,000 distinct CDR3 sequences; about a tenth are singletons. Material: PBMCs from the stem cell graft donor, obtained from the stem cell graft. Receptors originate from a human donor who donated a stem cell graft to a child with acute myeloid leukemia. Each CDR3 is given with its conserved first and last residue. A D gene is named only where the DNA matches it firmly. The size of a clone is reported for some rows only, either as once, few or many, or as a class for expanded clones.

clone_size: many
v_call: TRBV20-1
d_call: .
j_call: TRBJ2-4
cdr3_aa: CSARPGENIQYF
cdr3_nt: TGCAGTGCTAGGCCCGGGGAGAACATTCAGTACTTC

clone_size: .
v_call: TRBV7-3
d_call: .
j_call: TRBJ1-1
cdr3_aa: CASSFHGLTEAFF
cdr3_nt: TGTGCCAGCAGCTTTCATGGACTTACTGAAGCTTTCTTT

clone_size: .
v_call: TRBV27
d_call: .
j_call: TRBJ2-3
cdr3_aa: CASTNLGTDTQYF
cdr3_nt: TGTGCCAGCACTAATCTAGGGACAGATACGCAGTATTTT

clone_size: .
v_call: TRBV5-1
d_call: TRBD1
j_call: TRBJ2-5
cdr3_aa: CASSEGRGLETQYF
cdr3_nt: TGCGCCAGCAGCGAAGGCAGGGGGCTCGAGACCCAGTACTTC

clone_size: .
v_call: TRBV19
d_call: TRBD2
j_call: TRBJ2-7
cdr3_aa: CASSSSGRMGTYEQYF
cdr3_nt: TGTGCCAGTAGTAGCAGCGGGAGGATGGGAACCTACGAGCAGTACTTC

clone_size: many
v_call: TRBV20-1
d_call: .
j_call: TRBJ1-5
cdr3_aa: CSARAGDSNQPQHF
cdr3_nt: TGCAGTGCTAGGGCCGGTGATAGCAATCAGCCCCAGCATTTT

clone_size: few
v_call: TRBV12-3/TRBV12-4
d_call: TRBD2
j_call: TRBJ2-1
cdr3_aa: CASGASGNEQFF
cdr3_nt: TGTGCCAGCGGGGCTAGCGGCAATGAGCAGTTCTTC

clone_size: many
v_call: TRBV5-1
d_call: .
j_call: TRBJ2-5
cdr3_aa: CASRPGVETQYF
cdr3_nt: TGCGCCAGCCGCCCGGGGGTGGAGACCCAGTACTTC

clone_size: few
v_call: TRBV5-6
d_call: TRBD1
j_call: TRBJ2-6
cdr3_aa: CASSEVTGGFSGANVLTF
cdr3_nt: TGTGCCAGCAGTGAAGTGACAGGGGGGTTTTCTGGGGCCAACGTCCTGACTTTC

clone_size: .
v_call: TRBV7-6
d_call: TRBD1
j_call: TRBJ1-1
cdr3_aa: CASSLGTGASNTEAFF
cdr3_nt: TGTGCCAGCAGCTTAGGGACAGGGGCATCCAACACTGAAGCTTTCTTT

clone_size: few
v_call: TRBV6-6
d_call: TRBD1
j_call: TRBJ1-2
cdr3_aa: CASSYEGGDGYTF
cdr3_nt: TGTGCCAGCAGTTACGAAGGGGGCGATGGCTACACCTTC

clone_size: .
v_call: TRBV5-4
d_call: .
j_call: TRBJ2-3
cdr3_aa: CASSFPGSSTDTQYF
cdr3_nt: TGTGCCAGCAGCTTCCCCGGGAGTAGCACAGATACGCAGTATTTT

clone_size: once
v_call: TRBV28
d_call: TRBD2
j_call: TRBJ2-7
cdr3_aa: CASSSIINAGQRLAARYEQYF
cdr3_nt: TGTGCCAGCAGCTCGATCATCAATGCGGGACAGAGACTAGCGGCCAGATACGAGCAGTACTTC

clone_size: few
v_call: TRBV12-3/TRBV12-4
d_call: TRBD2
j_call: TRBJ2-3
cdr3_aa: CASSLVAGGKDTQYF
cdr3_nt: TGTGCCAGCAGTTTAGTCGCGGGGGGGAAAGATACGCAGTATTTT

clone_size: few
v_call: TRBV20-1
d_call: .
j_call: TRBJ1-2
cdr3_aa: CSARAVGQGHGYTF
cdr3_nt: TGCAGTGCTAGAGCTGTAGGGCAGGGCCATGGCTACACCTTC

clone_size: .
v_call: TRBV3-1
d_call: TRBD1
j_call: TRBJ2-1
cdr3_aa: CASSQTGTGEVNEQFF
cdr3_nt: TGTGCCAGCAGCCAGACCGGGACAGGGGAGGTCAATGAGCAGTTCTTC

clone_size: .
v_call: TRBV7-2
d_call: .
j_call: TRBJ2-1
cdr3_aa: CASRRGGWNEQFF
cdr3_nt: TGTGCCAGCCGGAGGGGGGGCTGGAATGAGCAGTTCTTC

clone_size: many
v_call: TRBV12-3/TRBV12-4
d_call: TRBD1
j_call: TRBJ1-5
cdr3_aa: CASEDRGNLYSNQPQHF
cdr3_nt: TGTGCCAGTGAGGACAGGGGAAACCTGTATAGCAATCAGCCCCAGCATTTT

clone_size: many
v_call: TRBV9
d_call: TRBD2
j_call: TRBJ2-1
cdr3_aa: CASSPRPSSGVYNEQFF
cdr3_nt: TGTGCCAGCAGCCCGCGCCCTTCTAGCGGGGTTTACAATGAGCAGTTCTTC

clone_size: few
v_call: TRBV7-2
d_call: TRBD2
j_call: TRBJ2-3
cdr3_aa: CASSLGLAGAIDTQYF
cdr3_nt: TGTGCCAGCAGCTTAGGACTAGCGGGAGCGATAGATACGCAGTATTTT

clone_size: few
v_call: TRBV9
d_call: .
j_call: TRBJ2-2
cdr3_aa: CASSVGQGLSGELFF
cdr3_nt: TGTGCCAGCAGCGTAGGGCAGGGGCTCTCCGGGGAGCTGTTTTTT

clone_size: .
v_call: TRBV20-1
d_call: .
j_call: TRBJ2-7
cdr3_aa: CSASGSGAQPTYEQYF
cdr3_nt: TGCAGTGCTAGCGGATCGGGGGCCCAGCCCACCTACGAGCAGTACTTC

clone_size: .
v_call: TRBV5-1
d_call: .
j_call: TRBJ2-1
cdr3_aa: CASSWSEEEGYNEQFF
cdr3_nt: TGCGCCAGCAGCTGGAGCGAGGAGGAGGGGTACAATGAGCAGTTCTTC

clone_size: few
v_call: TRBV5-1
d_call: TRBD2
j_call: TRBJ2-6
cdr3_aa: CASSLAVAGAGANVLTF
cdr3_nt: TGCGCCAGCAGCTTGGCCGTAGCGGGAGCCGGGGCCAACGTCCTGACTTTC

clone_size: many
v_call: TRBV7-8
d_call: TRBD1
j_call: TRBJ2-5
cdr3_aa: CASSPDRVETQYF
cdr3_nt: TGTGCCAGCAGCCCCGACAGGGTTGAGACCCAGTACTTC

clone_size: many
v_call: TRBV27
d_call: .
j_call: TRBJ1-6
cdr3_aa: CASSLSWGYGGRNSPLHF
cdr3_nt: TGTGCCAGCAGTTTATCTTGGGGGTATGGGGGAAGAAATTCACCCCTCCACTTT

clone_size: .
v_call: TRBV10-3
d_call: TRBD2
j_call: TRBJ2-1
cdr3_aa: CAIRTGTSTYNEQFF
cdr3_nt: TGTGCCATCAGAACCGGGACTAGCACCTACAATGAGCAGTTCTTC